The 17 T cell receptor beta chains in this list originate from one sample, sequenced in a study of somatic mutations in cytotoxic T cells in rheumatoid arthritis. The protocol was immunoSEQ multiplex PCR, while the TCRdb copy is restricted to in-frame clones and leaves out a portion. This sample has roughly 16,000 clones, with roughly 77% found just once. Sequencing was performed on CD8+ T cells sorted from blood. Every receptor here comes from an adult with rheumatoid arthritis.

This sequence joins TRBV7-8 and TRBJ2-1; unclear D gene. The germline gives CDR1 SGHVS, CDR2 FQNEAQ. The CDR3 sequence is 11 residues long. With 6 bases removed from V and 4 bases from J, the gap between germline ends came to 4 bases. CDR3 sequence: CASRLYNEQFF. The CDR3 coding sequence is TGTGCCAGCAGACTATACAATGAGCAGTTCTTC.

CDR3 region: CASSLGTEAFF. The DNA for the CDR3 is TGTGCCAGCAGCTTAGGGACTGAAGCTTTCTTT. The chain joins TRBV7-9 to TRBJ1-1; D is unclear. The V gene's germline CDR1 is SEHNR and CDR2 FQNEAQ (reference sequence). Trimming stripped 1 base from V and 5 bases from J, with 2 bases between. CDR3 size: 11 residues.

Here the CDR3 reads CASSQGVGGAYEQYF. CDR3 nucleotide sequence: TGCGCCAGCAGCCAGGGGGTTGGCGGTGCCTACGAGCAGTACTTC. V usage is TRBV4-1 and J usage is TRBJ2-7; D assignment may be TRBD1 or TRBD2 (5 bases each). CDR3 length equals 15 residues. Germline V CDR1 and CDR2: MGHRA, YSYEKL. Trimming removed 3 bases at V and 2 bases at J, with 14 bases between.

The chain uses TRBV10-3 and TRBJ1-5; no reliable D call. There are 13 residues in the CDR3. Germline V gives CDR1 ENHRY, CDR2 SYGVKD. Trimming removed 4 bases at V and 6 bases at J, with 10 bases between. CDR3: CAISVDSSQPQHF. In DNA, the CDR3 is TGTGCCATCAGTGTTGATTCCAGTCAGCCCCAGCATTTT.

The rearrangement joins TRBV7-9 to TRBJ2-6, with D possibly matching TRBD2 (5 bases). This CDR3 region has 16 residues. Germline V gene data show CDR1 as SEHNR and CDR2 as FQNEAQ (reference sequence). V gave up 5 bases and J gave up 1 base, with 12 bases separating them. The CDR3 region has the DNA TGTGCCAGCAGCCAATCTGGAGGTTCTGGGGCCAACGTCCTGACTTTC. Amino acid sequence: CASSQSGGSGANVLTF.

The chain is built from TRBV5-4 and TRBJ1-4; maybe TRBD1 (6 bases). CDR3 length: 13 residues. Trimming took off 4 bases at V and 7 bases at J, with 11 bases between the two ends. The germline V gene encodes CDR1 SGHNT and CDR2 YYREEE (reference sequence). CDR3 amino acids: CASSTDSSEKLFF. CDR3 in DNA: TGTGCCAGCAGCACGGACAGCTCTGAAAAACTGTTTTTT.

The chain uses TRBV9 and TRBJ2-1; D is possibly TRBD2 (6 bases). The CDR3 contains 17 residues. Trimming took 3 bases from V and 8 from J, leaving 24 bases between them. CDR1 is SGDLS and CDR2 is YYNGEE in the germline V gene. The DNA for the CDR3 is TGTGCCAGCAGCGCCTCCCCTGGAGGGACCCCCCGGGATGAGCAGTTCTTC. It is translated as CASSASPGGTPRDEQFF.

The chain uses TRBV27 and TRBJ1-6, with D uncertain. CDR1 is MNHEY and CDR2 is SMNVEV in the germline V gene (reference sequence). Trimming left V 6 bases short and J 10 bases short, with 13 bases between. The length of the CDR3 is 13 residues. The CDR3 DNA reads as TGTGCCAGCAGGGGCAATACACACTCACCCCTCCACTTT. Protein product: CASRGNTHSPLHF.

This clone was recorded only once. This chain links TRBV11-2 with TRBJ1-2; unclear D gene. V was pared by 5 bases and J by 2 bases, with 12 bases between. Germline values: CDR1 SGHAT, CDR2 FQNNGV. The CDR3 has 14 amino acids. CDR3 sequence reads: CASSPLTLNYGYTF. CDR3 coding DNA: TGTGCCAGCAGCCCATTAACCCTGAACTATGGCTACACCTTC. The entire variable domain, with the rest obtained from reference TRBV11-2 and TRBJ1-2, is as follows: EAGVAQSPRYKIIEKRQSVAFWCNPISGHATLYWYQQILGQGPKLLIQFQNNGVVDDSQLPKDRFSAERLKGVDSTLKIQPAKLEDSAVYLCASSPLTLNYGYTFGSGTRLTVV.

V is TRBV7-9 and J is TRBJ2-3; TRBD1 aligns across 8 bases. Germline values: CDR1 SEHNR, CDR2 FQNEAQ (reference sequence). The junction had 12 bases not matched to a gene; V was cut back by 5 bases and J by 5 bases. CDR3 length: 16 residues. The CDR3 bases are TGTGCCAGCAGCCGCCCGGGACAGGATTTCGGAGATACGCAGTATTTT. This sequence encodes CASSRPGQDFGDTQYF.

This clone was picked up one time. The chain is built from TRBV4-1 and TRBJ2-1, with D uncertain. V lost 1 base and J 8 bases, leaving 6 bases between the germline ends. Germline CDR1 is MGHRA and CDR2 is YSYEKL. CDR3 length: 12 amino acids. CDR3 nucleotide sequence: TGCGCCAGCAGCCAAGGAACTTATGAGCAGTTCTTC. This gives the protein CASSQGTYEQFF.

CDR3 amino acids: CASSAAEGYTGELFF. For the CDR3, the DNA is TGTGCCAGCAGCGCGGCAGAGGGCTACACCGGGGAGCTGTTTTTT. The chain employs TRBV9 and TRBJ2-2; D possibly corresponds to TRBD2 (5 bases). The germline gives CDR1 SGDLS, CDR2 YYNGEE. This CDR3 region has 15 residues. With 3 bases removed from V and 3 bases from J, the gap between germline ends came to 12 bases.

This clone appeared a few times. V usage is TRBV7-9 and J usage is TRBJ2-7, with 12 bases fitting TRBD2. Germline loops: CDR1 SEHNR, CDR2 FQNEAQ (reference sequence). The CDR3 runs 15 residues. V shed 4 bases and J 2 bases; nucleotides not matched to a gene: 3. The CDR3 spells CASSSGLAGPYEQYF. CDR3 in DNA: TGTGCCAGCAGCTCGGGACTAGCGGGTCCCTACGAGCAGTACTTC.

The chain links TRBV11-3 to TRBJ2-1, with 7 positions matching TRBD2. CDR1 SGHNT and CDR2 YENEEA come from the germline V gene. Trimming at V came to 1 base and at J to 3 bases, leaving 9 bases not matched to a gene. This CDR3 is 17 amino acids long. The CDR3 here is CASSLGFYRGDYNEQFF. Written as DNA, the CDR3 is TGTGCCAGCAGCTTAGGTTTCTATCGGGGGGACTACAATGAGCAGTTCTTC. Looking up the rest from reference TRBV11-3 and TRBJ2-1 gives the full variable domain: EAGVVQSPRYKIIEKKQPVAFWCNPISGHNTLYWYLQNLGQGPELLIRYENEEAVDDSQLPKDRFSAERLKGVDSTLKIQPAELGDSAVYLCASSLGFYRGDYNEQFFGPGTRLTVL.

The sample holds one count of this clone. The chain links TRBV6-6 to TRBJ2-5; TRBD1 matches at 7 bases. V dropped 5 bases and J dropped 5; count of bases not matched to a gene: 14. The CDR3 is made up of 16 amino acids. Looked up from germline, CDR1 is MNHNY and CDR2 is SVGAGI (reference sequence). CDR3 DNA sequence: TGTGCCAGCAGTCACGCCGTGACAGGGTCCATGGAGACCCAGTACTTC. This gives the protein CASSHAVTGSMETQYF.

CDR3 nucleotide sequence: TGTGCCAGCAGCTTCGGACAGGGAAACACTGAAGCTTTCTTT. Translating gives CASSFGQGNTEAFF. The chain uses TRBV9 and TRBJ1-1; 8 bases are a match to TRBD1. Germline V gene sequence: CDR1 SGDLS, CDR2 YYNGEE. Trimming removed 4 bases from V and 2 bases from J; junction bases left unmatched: 4. This CDR3 is 14 amino acids long.

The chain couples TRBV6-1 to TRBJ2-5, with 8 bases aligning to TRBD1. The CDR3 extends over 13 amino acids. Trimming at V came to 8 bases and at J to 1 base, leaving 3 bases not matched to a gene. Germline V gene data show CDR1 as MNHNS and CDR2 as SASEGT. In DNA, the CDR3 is TGTGCCAGCGGGGGACAGGCCCAAGAGACCCAGTACTTC. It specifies CASGGQAQETQYF.